The 23 T cell receptor beta chains below all came from one sample that was sequenced in a study of CD8+CD57+ T cells in acquired aplastic anemia. Patients chosen for sequencing had shown CD8+CD57+ cell expansion by flow cytometry. Researchers used genomic DNA as the template to profile TCR beta VDJ and CDR3. TCRdb called the reads again in MiXCR, with one record for every CDR3 protein. The sample lists about 180,000 distinct CDR3 sequences, 45% to 55% seen once, with more than 0.85% in the top ten. Sequenced input: sorted CD4+, CD8+, or CD8+CD57+ T cells (not recorded which) from PBMCs. The receptors come from a human donor with aplastic anemia.

The chain links TRBV18 to TRBJ1-1; tentative D call: TRBD1 (5 bases). The CDR3 extends over 15 amino acids. Germline V gene data show CDR1 as KGHSH and CDR2 as LQKENI. The ends were cut back, 3 bases at V and 4 bases at J, with 15 bases in the middle. The CDR3 loop is CASSPQGISGTEAFF. The CDR3 coding sequence is TGTGCCAGCTCACCCCAGGGAATTTCGGGCACTGAAGCTTTCTTT.

The chain carries TRBV19 and TRBJ2-1; a weak D match, TRBD1 (5 bases). With 3 bases removed from V and 3 bases from J, the gap between germline ends came to 15 bases. Germline assignment: CDR1 LNHDA and CDR2 SQIVND (reference sequence). This CDR3 region has 16 residues. As DNA, the CDR3 is TGTGCCAGTAGTATTAACCAGGGCCACAACTACAATGAGCAGTTCTTC. Its translation is CASSINQGHNYNEQFF.

This clonotype was seen ten or more times. The J gene is TRBJ1-5, the V gene TRBV2; TRBD1 aligns across 9 bases. Per germline, CDR1 SNHLY and CDR2 FYNNEI. Trimming at V came to 7 bases and at J to 2 bases, leaving 6 bases not matched to a gene. This CDR3 region has 15 residues. CDR3 nucleotide sequence: TGTGCCAGCACCTTGGGGGACAGGGGCAATCAGCCCCAGCATTTT. Protein: CASTLGDRGNQPQHF. The whole variable domain, remainder taken from reference TRBV2 and TRBJ1-5, is EPEVTQTPSHQVTQMGQEVILRCVPISNHLYFYWYRQILGQKVEFLVSFYNNEISEKSEIFDDQFSVERPDGSNFTLKIRSTKLEDSAMYFCASTLGDRGNQPQHFGDGTRLSIL.

There are many counts of this clonotype. The rearrangement links TRBV5-4 to TRBJ2-3; D remains unclear. The germline gives CDR1 SGHNT, CDR2 YYREEE (reference sequence). Trimming took 0 bases from V and 5 from J, leaving 7 bases between them. There are 13 residues in the CDR3. Here the CDR3 DNA reads TGTGCCAGCAGCTTGGTGGGCGGAGATACGCAGTATTTT. Its translation is CASSLVGGDTQYF.

The rearrangement joins TRBV4-1 to TRBJ2-7; D may be TRBD2 (6 bases). CDR1 and CDR2 (germline): MGHRA, YSYEKL. V was clipped by 1 base and J by 3 bases, with 10 bases between them. This CDR3 is built from 14 residues. The chain's CDR3 is CASSQAGLVYEQYF. In DNA form, the CDR3 reads TGCGCCAGCAGCCAAGCGGGACTCGTCTACGAGCAGTACTTC.

The genes are TRBV29-1 and TRBJ2-7, with a weak D call TRBD1 (7 bases). V was clipped by 0 bases and J by 5 bases, with 17 bases between them. This CDR3 spans 15 amino acids. Per the germline V gene, CDR1 is SQVTM and CDR2 is ANQGSEA. CDR3 DNA: TGCAGCGTTGAAGATAGGGGGCGCGGGATCCACGAGCAGTACTTC. This gives the protein CSVEDRGRGIHEQYF.

The chain carries TRBV24-1 and TRBJ1-5; 11 bases align to TRBD1. Germline V gene data show CDR1 as KGHDR and CDR2 as SFDVKD. Germline trimming cut 4 bases from V and 6 bases from J; bases unmatched to any gene: 4. The CDR3 length is 15 residues. The CDR3 DNA is TGTGCCACCAGTGAAACCGGGACAGGGGGTCAGCCCCAGCATTTT. Translating it yields CATSETGTGGQPQHF.

This clonotype was found many times. The chain couples TRBV7-2 to TRBJ2-7; 7 bases align to TRBD1. CDR1 is SGHTA and CDR2 is FQGNSA in the germline V gene. This CDR3 contains 14 residues. V dropped 1 base and J dropped 3; count of bases not matched to a gene: 3. The CDR3 DNA is TGTGCCAGCAGCTTAGGGAGACAGGGCTACGAGCAGTACTTC. Its translation: CASSLGRQGYEQYF.

The rearrangement links TRBV7-8 to TRBJ2-5, with 11 bases that match TRBD2. This CDR3 is built from 15 residues. Germline CDR1 is SGHVS and CDR2 is FQNEAQ. V was pared by 2 bases and J by 2 bases, with 1 base of the junction left unmatched. The CDR3 spells CASSLRLAGQETQYF. The CDR3 bases are TGTGCCAGCAGCTTAAGACTAGCGGGACAAGAGACCCAGTACTTC.

This chain joins TRBV29-1 and TRBJ1-1; 8 positions match TRBD1. This CDR3 comprises 13 residues. Germline CDR1 SQVTM, CDR2 ANQGSEA. J gave up 1 base and V 7 bases, and 5 bases lay outside the gene matches. Here the CDR3 reads CSATRGQNTEAFF. DNA of the CDR3: TGCAGCGCTACCAGGGGGCAGAACACTGAAGCTTTCTTT.

V is TRBV19 and J is TRBJ2-7, with 7 bases lining up with TRBD1. The V gene's germline CDR1 is LNHDA and CDR2 SQIVND (reference sequence). V was pared by 7 bases and J by 3 bases, with 6 bases of the junction left unmatched. CDR3 size: 13 residues. The CDR3 is CASTRTGDYEQYF. The CDR3 nucleotides read TGTGCCAGTACCCGGACAGGAGACTACGAGCAGTACTTC.

The rearrangement uses TRBV5-6 and TRBJ2-3, with TRBD2 as a possible D gene (5 bases). Trimming stripped 4 bases from V and 0 bases from J, with 21 bases between. Per germline, CDR1 SGHDT and CDR2 YYEEEE. The CDR3 totals 18 residues. Written as DNA, the CDR3 is TGTGCCAGCAGCGGTGGATTCTGGACTCAGACTAGCACAGATACGCAGTATTTT. It encodes CASSGGFWTQTSTDTQYF.

This clonotype was seen ten or more times. V is TRBV10-1 and J is TRBJ2-1, with 8 bases identical to TRBD2. The CDR3 is 18 amino acids. Looked up from germline, CDR1 is WNHNN and CDR2 is SYGVQD (reference sequence). With 3 bases clipped from V and 2 bases from J, the junction kept 12 bases outside the gene matches. The DNA for the CDR3 is TGCGCCAGCAGTGATCCGGACCCTACGGGGGGGGCCTACAATGAGCAGTTCTTC. This sequence encodes CASSDPDPTGGAYNEQFF.

This clonotype was detected a few times. V gene TRBV5-4 combines with J gene TRBJ1-2, with D hard to call. CDR1 SGHNT and CDR2 YYREEE come from the germline V gene (reference sequence). The CDR3 is 15 residues long. V lost 0 bases and J lost 0, with 9 bases in between. CDR3 loop: CASSLEPETNYGYTF. The CDR3 region has the DNA TGTGCCAGCAGCTTGGAGCCTGAAACTAACTATGGCTACACCTTC.

This clonotype was detected once. This chain connects TRBV11-2 to TRBJ2-1; a possible D gene is TRBD2 (6 bases). The CDR3 length is 15 residues. Between the trimmed V and J ends, which lost 1 base and 7 bases, there was a span of 14 bases. Germline lookup yields CDR1 SGHAT and CDR2 FQNNGV. The CDR3 sequence is CASSLVGGFLNEQFF. The CDR3 DNA reads as TGTGCCAGCAGCTTAGTGGGGGGTTTCTTGAATGAGCAGTTCTTC.

This clonotype was counted only a few times. V and J are TRBV28 and TRBJ1-4, with 7 bases that match TRBD1. V was pared by 5 bases and J by 3 bases, with 6 bases of the junction left unmatched. The CDR3 is 15 amino acids. The germline V gene encodes CDR1 MDHEN and CDR2 SYDVKM. This chain's CDR3 is CASSPAGTANEKLFF. Written as DNA, the CDR3 is TGTGCCAGCAGTCCCGCCGGGACAGCTAATGAAAAACTGTTTTTT.

In its sample, this clonotype was seen many times. The J gene is TRBJ1-1, the V gene TRBV9; D unresolved. Germline V lookup: CDR1 SGDLS, CDR2 YYNGEE. CDR3 length: 12 amino acids. V dropped 8 bases and J dropped 1 base, with 9 bases sitting between them. The CDR3 here is CASVGENTEAFF. CDR3 nucleotides: TGTGCCAGTGTGGGTGAGAACACTGAAGCTTTCTTT.

The chain is built from TRBV5-6 and TRBJ2-1; no firm D call. Trimming shortened V by 3 bases and J by 8 bases, and 9 bases separated the two germline ends. CDR3 length: 12 amino acids. CDR1 and CDR2 (germline): SGHDT, YYEEEE. CDR3 loop: CASSSMFHEQFF. Here the CDR3 DNA reads TGTGCCAGCAGCTCAATGTTTCATGAGCAGTTCTTC.

This clonotype was observed many times. The rearrangement uses TRBV3-1 and TRBJ2-5, with D possibly TRBD1 on 6 matching bases. The V and J ends lost 8 bases and 2 bases respectively, with 9 bases between them. The length of the CDR3 is 12 residues. Germline V gene data show CDR1 as LGHDT and CDR2 as YNNKEL (reference sequence). The DNA for the CDR3 is TGTGCCAGCTTGGGGACACAAGAGACCCAGTACTTC. It specifies CASLGTQETQYF.

The sample holds many counts of this clonotype. V gene TRBV5-5 combines with J gene TRBJ2-7, with 9 bases fitting TRBD1. The J segment lost 1 base and the V segment lost 0 bases, leaving 2 bases of the junction unmatched. CDR1 and CDR2 from the germline V gene are SGHKS and YYEKEE (reference sequence). The CDR3 has 15 amino acids. CDR3 protein: CASSLVGTGSYEQYF. The CDR3 nucleotides read TGTGCCAGCAGCTTGGTAGGGACAGGGTCCTACGAGCAGTACTTC. Combining the CDR3 with reference TRBV5-5 and TRBJ2-7 gives the whole variable domain DAGVTQSPTHLIKTRGQQVTLRCSPISGHKSVSWYQQVLGQGPQFIFQYYEKEERGRGNFPDRFSARQFPNYSSELNVNALLLGDSALYLCASSLVGTGSYEQYFGPGTRLTVT.

This clonotype was recorded once. J is TRBJ1-1 and V is TRBV7-8, with a weak D call TRBD1 (5 bases). Germline-derived CDR1 and CDR2 are SGHVS and FQNEAQ. CDR3 length: 15 residues. Trimming took 3 bases from V and 3 from J, leaving 14 bases between them. The CDR3 sequence: CASSFGPWGDTEAFF. The CDR3 region has the DNA TGTGCCAGCAGCTTTGGGCCCTGGGGCGACACTGAAGCTTTCTTT.

This clonotype was found many times. This chain uses TRBV11-2 with TRBJ1-2; D is ambiguous. The CDR3 length is 12 residues. Germline V CDR1 and CDR2: SGHAT, FQNNGV. The V end was cut by 6 bases, the J end by 7 bases, with 12 bases between. CDR3 in amino acids: CASSDQERGYTF. The CDR3 DNA reads as TGTGCCAGCAGTGATCAGGAGCGTGGCTACACCTTC.

This clonotype appeared a few times. This chain uses TRBV27 with TRBJ2-7; TRBD1 is a possible D gene (7 bases). Germline-derived CDR1 and CDR2 are MNHEY and SMNVEV (reference sequence). Trimming removed 3 bases from V and 4 bases from J, with 16 bases in between. The CDR3 loop spans 15 amino acids. The CDR3 DNA reads as TGTGCCAGCAGTTTTAGGCAGGGGGGTATTTACGAGCAGTACTTC. Encoded protein: CASSFRQGGIYEQYF.